These 17 T cell receptor beta chains originate from one sample sequenced in a study of cytomegalovirus exposure and HLA in healthy donors. Use of 60 Vbeta and 13 Jbeta primers characterized the PCR. The method was immunoSEQ multiplex PCR; TCRdb's version includes in-frame clones alone and lacks a portion of them. The sample comprises some 190,000 clones, about 85% of which are singletons, and more than 1.1% rests with the top ten. The source material was PBMCs. Receptors originate from a girl aged 10 to 17 in good health and CMV-seropositive.

This clone occurred a few times. This chain links TRBV28 with TRBJ1-2; possible D gene TRBD1, 5 bases. Germline V CDR1 and CDR2: MDHEN, SYDVKM. The CDR3 runs to 12 residues. Trimming shortened V by 5 bases and J by 4 bases, and 8 bases separated the two germline ends. The DNA of the CDR3 is TGTGCCAGCAGTAAGCAGGGCTATGGCTACACCTTC. This translates into CASSKQGYGYTF.

The rearrangement joins TRBV5-1 to TRBJ2-7; D possibly corresponds to TRBD1 (6 bases). Trimming shortened V by 4 bases and J by 2 bases, and 19 bases separated the two germline ends. The CDR3 consists of 16 residues. Germline V gene lookup returns CDR1 SGHRS and CDR2 YFSETQ. For the CDR3, the DNA is TGCGCCAGCAGCACCTCCGGGACCTGGGGGCCCTACGAGCAGTACTTC. Translating it yields CASSTSGTWGPYEQYF.

CDR3 region: CATSRDQGQGAGGYTF. CDR3 in DNA: TGTGCCACCAGCAGAGATCAGGGACAGGGGGCGGGTGGCTACACCTTC. This chain joins TRBV15 and TRBJ1-2, with 12 bases fitting TRBD1. The CDR3 consists of 16 residues. The germline gives CDR1 LNHNV, CDR2 YYDKDF (reference sequence). The V gene end was trimmed by 0 bases and the J gene end by 7 bases; junction bases not matched to a gene: 6.

The chain couples TRBV19 to TRBJ1-2, with 10 bases lining up with TRBD1. V shed 11 bases and J 8 bases; nucleotides not matched to a gene: 14. Germline CDR1 is LNHDA and CDR2 is SQIVND (reference sequence). This CDR3 has 14 amino acids. CDR3 sequence: CAASTRQGAGGYTF. The CDR3 DNA sequence: TGTGCCGCCTCCACCCGACAGGGGGCGGGGGGCTACACCTTC.

The rearrangement uses TRBV6-1 and TRBJ2-1; 9 bases line up with TRBD1. CDR3 length: 14 residues. CDR1 is MNHNS, CDR2 SASEGT, per germline. After removal of 3 bases from V and 6 bases from J, the junction contained 3 bases not matched to a gene. The CDR3 loop is CASSDGTGTNEQFF. The CDR3 region has the DNA TGTGCCAGCAGTGACGGGACAGGGACCAATGAGCAGTTCTTC.

The chain links TRBV7-9 to TRBJ2-1; the D gene is possibly TRBD2 (5 bases). With 0 bases removed from V and 8 bases from J, the gap between germline ends came to 17 bases. The CDR3 totals 16 residues. Germline V CDR1 and CDR2: SEHNR, FQNEAQ (reference sequence). As DNA, the CDR3 is TGTGCCAGCAGCTTAGCGGTCGCATCCGCGGGCGATGAGCAGTTCTTC. This codes for CASSLAVASAGDEQFF.

The chain employs TRBV2 and TRBJ2-7; D not resolved. Germline V lookup: CDR1 SNHLY, CDR2 FYNNEI. This CDR3 has 14 amino acids. The V gene lost 7 bases and the J gene lost 4 bases, with 17 bases spanning the gap. CDR3 protein: CASKSAGLPYEQYF. The CDR3 coding sequence is TGTGCCAGCAAGTCTGCCGGGTTACCATACGAGCAGTACTTC.

The rearrangement uses TRBV9 and TRBJ2-1, with TRBD2 matching 10 bases. The CDR3 consists of 18 residues. Looked up from germline, CDR1 is SGDLS and CDR2 is YYNGEE. Losses at the gene ends were 3 bases for V and 4 bases for J; bases not matched to a gene: 13. Written as DNA, the CDR3 is TGTGCCAGCAGCGGGGCCCATCGGACTAGCGGAGAGTACAATGAGCAGTTCTTC. Its protein product is CASSGAHRTSGEYNEQFF. The variable domain in full, completed from reference TRBV9 and TRBJ2-1, reads DSGVTQTPKHLITATGQRVTLRCSPRSGDLSVYWYQQSLDQGLQFLIQYYNGEERAKGNILERFSAQQFPDLHSELNLSSLELGDSALYFCASSGAHRTSGEYNEQFFGPGTRLTVL.

The gene calls are TRBV6-5 and TRBJ1-1, with TRBD1 matching 7 bases. The ends lost 10 bases at V and 1 base at J; junction bases unmatched: 6. The CDR3 consists of 13 residues. Germline-derived CDR1 and CDR2 are MNHEY and SVGAGI. For the CDR3, the DNA is TGTGCCATCCGGACAGGCCCGAACACTGAAGCTTTCTTT. Translated, it gives CAIRTGPNTEAFF.

V is TRBV5-1 and J is TRBJ2-3; 8 bases map to TRBD2. The trim removed 8 bases at V and 1 base at J, leaving 9 bases unmatched. CDR1 SGHRS and CDR2 YFSETQ come from the germline V gene. CDR3 length: 15 residues. CDR3 sequence: CASRRRGAGTDTQYF. CDR3 DNA sequence: TGCGCCAGTCGCCGGCGGGGGGCAGGCACAGATACGCAGTATTTT.

The chain combines TRBV5-4 with TRBJ1-1, with D maybe TRBD1 (6 bases). With 5 bases removed from V and 1 base from J, the gap between germline ends came to 9 bases. Germline CDR1 is SGHNT and CDR2 is YYREEE (reference sequence). There are 13 residues in the CDR3. The CDR3 loop reads CASRPTGNTEAFF. As DNA, the CDR3 is TGTGCCAGCAGACCGACAGGGAACACTGAAGCTTTCTTT.

The rearrangement links TRBV25-1 to TRBJ2-1; weak D call: TRBD2 (5 bases). The V end lost 0 bases, the J end lost 9 bases, and 9 bases lay between the germline ends. Germline CDR1 reads MGHDK; CDR2 reads SYGVNS. The CDR3 has 13 residues. Here the CDR3 DNA reads TGTGCCAGCAGTGAATACGGAGAGGGTGAGCAGTTCTTC. Translating it yields CASSEYGEGEQFF.

The V gene is TRBV7-9, the J gene TRBJ2-7; D not resolved. CDR3 length equals 12 residues. The germline gives CDR1 SEHNR, CDR2 FQNEAQ (reference sequence). Trimming took off 1 base at V and 10 bases at J, with 11 bases between the two ends. The chain's CDR3 is CASSLDRSRQYF. The CDR3 coding sequence is TGTGCCAGCAGCTTAGATCGGTCCCGCCAGTACTTC.

The chain joins TRBV7-9 to TRBJ2-7; TRBD2 agrees at 8 bases. CDR3 length equals 17 residues. The J segment lost 2 bases and the V segment lost 5 bases, leaving 14 bases of the junction unmatched. The germline CDR1 and CDR2 sequences are SEHNR and FQNEAQ (reference sequence). DNA for the CDR3: TGTGCCAGCAGCCGAACTAGCGGCTTTTCTCCTGCCTACGAGCAGTACTTC. Translated: CASSRTSGFSPAYEQYF.

The chain joins TRBV14 to TRBJ1-1; possible D gene TRBD1, 6 bases. The CDR3 consists of 16 residues. CDR1 and CDR2 (germline): SGHDN, FVKESK. Deletions cut 3 bases from V and 5 bases from J, with 19 bases between. The CDR3 DNA sequence: TGTGCCAGCAGCCACCTCCGGGACATAGGATGGACTGAAGCTTTCTTT. Protein sequence: CASSHLRDIGWTEAFF.

The rearrangement joins TRBV7-9 to TRBJ2-3; D is unresolved. V gave up 8 bases and J gave up 0 bases, with 9 bases separating them. This CDR3 is built from 13 residues. Per germline, CDR1 SEHNR and CDR2 FQNEAQ (reference sequence). The CDR3 spells CASSGPSTDTQYF. The CDR3 DNA reads TGTGCCAGCTCGGGTCCTAGCACAGATACGCAGTATTTT.

This clone showed up just once. The rearrangement joins TRBV27 to TRBJ1-1; possible D gene TRBD1, 6 bases. Germline-derived CDR1 and CDR2 are MNHEY and SMNVEV (reference sequence). This CDR3 comprises 15 residues. The germline V and J ends were trimmed by 2 bases and 2 bases, with 12 bases remaining between them. This CDR3 reads CASSLARGANTEAFF. The CDR3 nucleotides read TGTGCCAGCAGTTTAGCCAGGGGTGCAAACACTGAAGCTTTCTTT.